These 19 T cell receptor beta chains came from one sample sequenced in a study of CD8+CD57+ T cells in acquired aplastic anemia. Researchers used genomic DNA as the template to profile TCR beta VDJ and CDR3. TCRdb re-analysed the reads in MiXCR, keeping a single row per CDR3 protein. The sample has 200,000 or so distinct CDR3 sequences; over 60% are singletons. What was sequenced was sorted CD4+, CD8+, or CD8+CD57+ T cells (not recorded which) from PBMCs. The receptor set was obtained from a human donor with severe aplastic anemia or a healthy control (not recorded which).

CDR3 nucleotides: TGTGCCAGCAGCCCAGGGGGGGGAACCGGGGAGCTGTTTTTT. This codes for CASSPGGGTGELFF. This chain connects TRBV9 to TRBJ2-2; D could derive from TRBD1 or TRBD2 (7 bases each). Germline CDR1 is SGDLS and CDR2 is YYNGEE. V lost 4 bases and J 5 bases, leaving 12 bases between the germline ends. The CDR3 runs to 14 residues.

The rearrangement uses TRBV6-5 and TRBJ2-7, with D uncertain. The length of the CDR3 is 10 residues. Looked up from germline, CDR1 is MNHEY and CDR2 is SVGAGI. In DNA, the CDR3 is TGTGTCCAGCGACCTTACGAGCAGTACTTC. Translation gives CVQRPYEQYF.

This clonotype has more than one count but fewer than ten. The chain uses TRBV19 and TRBJ2-7, with D perhaps matching TRBD2 (5 bases). Trimming cost V 0 bases and J 7 bases, with 13 bases left between them. There are 14 residues in the CDR3. CDR1 and CDR2 from the germline V gene are LNHDA and SQIVND (reference sequence). CDR3 sequence: CASSIDPRGREQYF. CDR3 DNA sequence: TGTGCCAGTAGTATAGATCCCAGAGGGCGAGAGCAGTACTTC.

This clonotype was counted many times. The chain is built from TRBV10-1 and TRBJ2-2; D may be TRBD2 (6 bases). The CDR3 loop spans 15 amino acids. V was clipped by 3 bases and J by 7 bases, with 15 bases between them. CDR1 and CDR2 from the germline V gene are WNHNN and SYGVQD (reference sequence). The CDR3 spells CASSEGSSAVGELFF. The CDR3 bases are TGCGCCAGCAGTGAAGGGTCTAGCGCGGTCGGGGAGCTGTTTTTT.

In this sample, this clonotype turned up a few times. The chain employs TRBV25-1 and TRBJ2-1, with 9 bases identical to TRBD1. The trim removed 3 bases at V and 5 bases at J, leaving 5 bases unmatched. This CDR3 comprises 15 residues. The V gene's germline CDR1 is MGHDK and CDR2 SYGVNS. CDR3 in DNA: TGTGCCAGCAGTGATGACAGGGGGATCCACAATGAGCAGTTCTTC. It codes for CASSDDRGIHNEQFF. Full variable domain (outside the CDR3, taken from reference TRBV25-1 and TRBJ2-1): EADIYQTPRYLVIGTGKKITLECSQTMGHDKMYWYQQDPGMELHLIHYSYGVNSTEKGDLSSESTVSRIRTEHFPLTLESARPSHTSQYLCASSDDRGIHNEQFFGPGTRLTVL.

V gene TRBV7-6 combines with J gene TRBJ2-7; the match to TRBD1 covers 10 bases. Trimming at V came to 5 bases and at J to 4 bases, leaving 8 bases not matched to a gene. Germline V CDR1 and CDR2: SGHVS, FNYEAQ. The CDR3 covers 15 residues. DNA of the CDR3: TGTGCCAGCAGCACAGGGACAGGGGTTCGGTACGAGCAGTACTTC. Translating gives CASSTGTGVRYEQYF.

Comments on this clonotype: Mismatch with germline at one junction end may stem from a read error. The chain joins TRBV7-9 to TRBJ1-3; possible D gene TRBD1, 6 bases. CDR1 is SEHNR, CDR2 FQNEAQ, per germline (reference sequence). This CDR3 contains 17 residues. CDR3: CASSSSGAGASGSTIYF. In DNA form, the CDR3 reads TGTGCCAGCAGCTCGTCCGGGGCAGGGGCATCTGGAAGCACCATATATTTT.

This clonotype appeared many times. The chain couples TRBV4-3 to TRBJ2-7; D gene uncertain. CDR1 and CDR2 from the germline V gene are LGHNA and YSLEER. V gave up 4 bases and J gave up 4 bases, with 20 bases separating them. The CDR3 extends over 16 amino acids. CDR3 loop: CASSPDTVTDGYEQYF. The DNA of the CDR3 is TGCGCCAGCAGCCCTGACACGGTGACCGACGGATACGAGCAGTACTTC.

The table lists this clonotype with a few counts. The chain has TRBV7-8 and TRBJ2-2; 7 nucleotides align to TRBD1. This CDR3 comprises 13 residues. The V and J ends lost 3 bases and 6 bases, in that order; junction bases with no gene match: 1. The germline gives CDR1 SGHVS, CDR2 FQNEAQ. The CDR3, as DNA: TGTGCCAGCAGCTTGACAGGGTCCGGGGAGCTGTTTTTT. Translated, it gives CASSLTGSGELFF.

This rearrangement joins TRBV10-1 to TRBJ1-1; D ambiguous. The CDR3 spans 12 residues. V was clipped by 6 bases and J by 5 bases, with 10 bases between them. Looked up from germline, CDR1 is WNHNN and CDR2 is SYGVQD (reference sequence). The CDR3 reads CASSQGDTEAFF. Written as DNA, the CDR3 is TGCGCCAGCAGCCAAGGAGATACTGAAGCTTTCTTT.

J is TRBJ1-1 and V is TRBV7-8; TRBD1 might be the D (6 bases). Germline V CDR1 and CDR2: SGHVS, FQNEAQ. The CDR3 loop spans 14 amino acids. Between the trimmed V and J ends, which lost 6 bases and 2 bases, there was a span of 13 bases. In DNA, the CDR3 is TGTGCCAGCAGTGTGCTACAGGGCAACACTGAAGCTTTCTTT. Translation: CASSVLQGNTEAFF. Full variable domain (outside the CDR3, taken from reference TRBV7-8 and TRBJ1-1): GAGVSQSPRYKVAKRGQDVALRCDPISGHVSLFWYQQALGQGPEFLTYFQNEAQLDKSGLPSDRFFAERPEGSVSTLKIQRTQQEDSAVYLCASSVLQGNTEAFFGQGTRLTVV.

The rearrangement links TRBV6-9 to TRBJ1-1, with TRBD1 as a possible D gene (6 bases). There are 18 residues in the CDR3. Looked up from germline, CDR1 is MNHGY and CDR2 is SVAAGI. V dropped 0 bases and J dropped 0 bases, with 17 bases sitting between them. The CDR3 region is CASSYSLRDNMMNTEAFF. DNA of the CDR3: TGTGCCAGCAGTTATTCACTTCGGGACAACATGATGAACACTGAAGCTTTCTTT.

The rearrangement uses TRBV6-5 and TRBJ2-7; D not certain. The CDR3 contains 14 residues. Germline V lookup: CDR1 MNHEY, CDR2 SVGAGI. The V gene lost 2 bases and the J gene lost 2 bases, with 10 bases spanning the gap. The CDR3 region is CASSYQEDAYEQYF. CDR3 nucleotide sequence: TGTGCCAGCAGTTACCAAGAAGACGCCTACGAGCAGTACTTC.

This clonotype was counted between two and nine times. The DNA is omitted, as the CDR3 cannot be located on it reliably, and the CDR3 follows TCRdb's listing. The chain combines TRBV20-1 with TRBJ2-2; the table's D call TRBD2 went unverified against the DNA. CDR1 DFQATT and CDR2 SNEGSKA come from the germline V gene (reference sequence). The CDR3 contains 19 residues when both ends are counted. The CDR3 loop is CSAWGDGISYEQYFGELFF.

As to this clonotype: Mismatch with germline at one junction end may stem from a read error. V usage is TRBV7-3 and J usage is TRBJ2-7; 7 nucleotides match TRBD1. Germline loops: CDR1 SGHTA, CDR2 FQGTGA. The CDR3 extends over 14 amino acids. CDR3 in DNA: TGCGCCAGCAGCAGGGACAGACCAGACTACGAGCAGTACTTC. Amino acid sequence: CASSRDRPDYEQYF.

This clonotype was picked up many times. The chain is built from TRBV10-3 and TRBJ1-1; D is uncertain. The V gene's germline CDR1 is ENHRY and CDR2 SYGVKD. CDR3 length equals 14 residues. V dropped 2 bases and J dropped 0 bases, with 7 bases sitting between them. CDR3 nucleotide sequence: TGTGCCATCAGTGAGACAAACTTGAACACTGAAGCTTTCTTT. This translates into CAISETNLNTEAFF.

Concerning this clonotype: An end of the junction differs from the germline gene, which may be a read error. This chain connects TRBV10-2 to TRBJ1-2; TRBD1 is a possible D gene (5 bases). This CDR3 is 13 amino acids long. Looked up from germline, CDR1 is WSHSY and CDR2 is SAAADI. The CDR3 coding sequence is TGCGCCAACAGTGATGGGGGTAACTATGGCTACACCTTC. It yields the protein CANSDGGNYGYTF.

V usage is TRBV7-6 and J usage is TRBJ2-2, with 9 bases that match TRBD1. The CDR3 is 16 residues long. Trimming at V came to 3 bases and at J to 4 bases, leaving 6 bases not matched to a gene. Germline V gene sequence: CDR1 SGHVS, CDR2 FNYEAQ. DNA for the CDR3: TGTGCCAGCAGCTTGACCGGGACAGGGTTCACCGGGGAGCTGTTTTTT. Amino acids: CASSLTGTGFTGELFF.

The rearrangement links TRBV7-8 to TRBJ2-7; D call uncertain. The CDR3 has 12 residues. Germline V gives CDR1 SGHVS, CDR2 FQNEAQ. Between the trimmed V and J ends, which lost 5 bases and 6 bases, there was a span of 11 bases. CDR3 residues: CASSHHDGEQYF. CDR3 coding DNA: TGTGCCAGCAGCCACCACGACGGCGAGCAGTACTTC.